This passage covers 17 T cell receptor beta chains from one sample sequenced in a study of beta chain features in type 1 diabetes. Findings and caveats of the study: When Type 1 diabetes patients were examined, their TCRB CDR3s proved moderately but significantly shorter in all four CD4+ subsets.

No cognate antigen is known for these TCRs. Since all of the isolated RNA was reverse transcribed, expressed TCRB transcripts were what got sequenced. The repertoire was sequenced with immunoSEQ multiplex PCR; TCRdb's copy has only in-frame clones and lacks some. Among 95,000 to 150,000 clones listed, 16% were seen once. Specimen: central memory CD4+ T cells from blood. The source is a man in his thirties or forties with type 1 diabetes.

The chain joins TRBV29-1 to TRBJ2-7, with D perhaps TRBD1 (6 bases). The CDR3 is 13 residues long. Trimming cost V 6 bases and J 2 bases, with 14 bases left between them. The germline CDR1 and CDR2 sequences are SQVTM and ANQGSEA. CDR3 protein: CSVGQQGAYEQYF. The CDR3 nucleotides are TGCAGCGTAGGCCAACAGGGAGCCTACGAGCAGTACTTC.

This clone has more than one count but fewer than ten. V and J are TRBV5-1 and TRBJ2-5; D not resolved. V lost 4 bases and J lost 4, with 14 bases in between. The CDR3 runs to 14 residues. Germline V gene data show CDR1 as SGHRS and CDR2 as YFSETQ. The CDR3 DNA reads as TGCGCCAGCAGCCGCCAGACCGAAGGAGAGACCCAGTACTTC. Amino acid sequence: CASSRQTEGETQYF.

CDR3 loop: CASNQGPTYGYTF. The CDR3, as DNA: TGTGCCAGCAATCAGGGACCCACCTATGGCTACACCTTC. The V call is TRBV2, the J call TRBJ1-2; D is possibly TRBD1 (5 bases). Trimming removed 7 bases at V and 4 bases at J, with 13 bases between. There are 13 residues in the CDR3. Germline assignment: CDR1 SNHLY and CDR2 FYNNEI.

The CDR3 loop is CASSVAGEISGELFF. CDR3 nucleotides: TGTGCCAGCAGCGTAGCTGGGGAGATCTCCGGGGAGCTGTTTTTT. The chain joins TRBV9 to TRBJ2-2; D might be TRBD2 (5 bases). The germline V and J ends were trimmed by 0 bases and 6 bases, with 12 bases remaining between them. From germline, CDR1 is SGDLS and CDR2 YYNGEE. CDR3 length: 15 amino acids.

V gene TRBV7-3 combines with J gene TRBJ2-3, with TRBD2 identical over 13 bases. V lost 5 bases to trimming and J lost 0 bases; unmatched junction nucleotides: 5. The CDR3 covers 17 residues. Germline V CDR1 and CDR2: SGHTA, FQGTGA. This chain's CDR3 is CASSPGLAGSSTDTQYF. The CDR3 DNA sequence: TGTGCCAGCAGCCCGGGACTAGCGGGGTCTAGCACAGATACGCAGTATTTT. Full variable domain (outside the CDR3, taken from reference TRBV7-3 and TRBJ2-3): GAGVSQTPSNKVTEKGKYVELRCDPISGHTALYWYRQSLGQGPEFLIYFQGTGAADDSGLPNDRFFAVRPEGSVSTLKIQRTERGDSAVYLCASSPGLAGSSTDTQYFGPGTRLTVL.

This clone was recorded many times. This chain uses TRBV5-1 with TRBJ1-1, with a weak D call TRBD1 (6 bases). Germline values: CDR1 SGHRS, CDR2 YFSETQ. This CDR3 is built from 15 residues. With 2 bases removed from V and 1 base from J, the gap between germline ends came to 12 bases. Here the CDR3 DNA reads TGCGCCAGCAGCTTCCTGGACAGCCAGAACACTGAAGCTTTCTTT. Its translation: CASSFLDSQNTEAFF.

This clone turned up a few times. The genes are TRBV7-6 and TRBJ2-7, with D possibly being TRBD1 (5 bases). The germline CDR1 and CDR2 sequences are SGHVS and FNYEAQ. Between the trimmed V and J ends, which lost 1 base and 2 bases, there was a span of 9 bases. This CDR3 contains 14 residues. Written as DNA, the CDR3 is TGTGCCAGCAGCTTAGTAAGGGGTGCCTACGAGCAGTACTTC. This sequence encodes CASSLVRGAYEQYF.

There are a few counts of this clone. This chain connects TRBV7-8 to TRBJ2-2; 8 bases fit TRBD2. V lost 5 bases to trimming and J lost 1 base; unmatched junction nucleotides: 3. The germline gives CDR1 SGHVS, CDR2 FQNEAQ. This CDR3 region has 15 residues. CDR3 coding DNA: TGTGCCAGCAGCCCCGGGGGGGGGAACACCGGGGAGCTGTTTTTT. This gives the protein CASSPGGGNTGELFF.

This clone was observed a handful of times. Other DNA sequences of this sample code for an identical CDR3. The chain is built from TRBV4-3 and TRBJ1-5, with 8 bases that match TRBD1. The CDR3 extends over 14 amino acids. V shed 4 bases, J shed 4 bases, and the junction held 3 bases outside the gene matches. Per germline, CDR1 LGHNA and CDR2 YSLEER. The CDR3, as DNA: TGCGCCAGCAGCCGAGGACAGGGAAATCAGCCCCAGCATTTT. Its translation is CASSRGQGNQPQHF.

The chain couples TRBV7-2 to TRBJ2-7; tentatively, D is TRBD2 (7 bases). Deletions cut 1 base from V and 2 bases from J, with 12 bases between. CDR3 length equals 15 residues. Germline CDR1 SGHTA, CDR2 FQGNSA. CDR3 loop: CASSLVSGGTYEQYF. In DNA form, the CDR3 reads TGTGCCAGCAGCTTAGTATCGGGGGGCACCTACGAGCAGTACTTC.

This clone has ten or more counts. This chain links TRBV18 with TRBJ1-4; no reliable D call. V gave up 3 bases and J gave up 0 bases, with 14 bases separating them. Germline assignment: CDR1 KGHSH and CDR2 LQKENI. The CDR3 loop spans 17 amino acids. The CDR3 region has the DNA TGTGCCAGCTCACCCCTCGGACTGTCGGCAACTAATGAAAAACTGTTTTTT. It codes for CASSPLGLSATNEKLFF.

Turning to this clone: This sequence is one base from a far larger clone and is likely a read error. Additional DNA sequences in this sample encode the identical CDR3. The chain couples TRBV7-9 to TRBJ2-3, with D uncertain. The V and J ends lost 1 base and 3 bases respectively, with 11 bases between them. The CDR3 runs to 15 residues. The germline V gene has CDR1 SEHNR and CDR2 FQNEAQ (reference sequence). The DNA of the CDR3 is TGTGCCAGCAGCTTAGGGAGTAGTCGGACAGATACGCAGTATTTT. This sequence encodes CASSLGSSRTDTQYF.

The chain employs TRBV28 and TRBJ2-1; possible D gene TRBD1, 6 bases. V lost 2 bases and J lost 9, with 11 bases in between. Germline V gene sequence: CDR1 MDHEN, CDR2 SYDVKM. This CDR3 contains 13 residues. The chain's CDR3 is CASSLGRGSEQFF. CDR3 DNA sequence: TGTGCCAGCAGTTTAGGCAGGGGAAGTGAGCAGTTCTTC.

This clone turned up a few times. The chain uses TRBV7-2 and TRBJ2-7; 8 positions agree with TRBD2. The closer fit of TRBJ2-1 to the DNA end suggests the J call may be wrong. CDR3 length: 14 residues. Germline V gives CDR1 SGHTA, CDR2 FQGNSA. DNA for the CDR3: TGTGCCAGCAGCTTAGGCCGGGGGGGCTACGAGCAGTTCTTC. This encodes CASSLGRGGYEQFF.

The gene calls are TRBV7-2 and TRBJ2-3; 7 bases map to TRBD2. With V trimmed by 3 bases and J by 0 bases, 9 bases remained unmatched. The CDR3 sequence is 17 residues long. CDR1 is SGHTA and CDR2 is FQGNSA in the germline V gene. This CDR3 is CASSFSGAGRSTDTQYF. Written as DNA, the CDR3 is TGTGCCAGCAGCTTTAGTGGAGCGGGGCGGAGCACAGATACGCAGTATTTT.

This chain uses TRBV9 with TRBJ1-2; D not resolved. Trimming left V 2 bases short and J 6 bases short, with 8 bases between. Germline V CDR1 and CDR2: SGDLS, YYNGEE. The CDR3 sequence is 12 residues long. The CDR3 protein is CASSVSYHGYTF. CDR3 in DNA: TGTGCCAGCAGCGTTTCATACCATGGCTACACCTTC.

V gene TRBV30 combines with J gene TRBJ1-3; tentatively, D is TRBD1 (5 bases). Germline values: CDR1 GTSNPN, CDR2 SVGIG (reference sequence). This CDR3 is 15 amino acids long. Trimming pared 2 bases from V and 0 bases from J, leaving 11 bases between. The CDR3 nucleotides are TGTGCCTGGAGTATAGGGACCCTCTCTGGAAACACCATATATTTT. This codes for CAWSIGTLSGNTIYF.